This TCR beta chain was obtained from a study of T cell repertoires in cytomegalovirus infection. Study observations and caveats: CMV-specific TCR beta clonotypes restricted by HLA-C dominated the ex vivo response.

This clonotype has a single count. Its antigen is not known. The germline gives CDR1 MNHNY, CDR2 SVGAGI (reference sequence). This CDR3 region has 16 residues. V shed 0 bases and J shed 6 bases, with 16 bases lying between them. TCRdb reprocessed the reads with MiXCR, giving one entry per CDR3 protein. The table includes about 700,000 distinct CDR3 sequences, roughly 30% detected once. V gene TRBV6-6 combines with J gene TRBJ2-3, with a tentative D call TRBD2 (6 bases). Sequencing was performed on cultured PBMCs, taken from culture after CMV antigen stimulation. The TCR sequence derives from a human donor in good health (CMV status not recorded). Some clones in this sample may be carry-over from other donors' samples. CDR3 sequence: CASSYSGDSRGDTQYF. Written as DNA, the CDR3 is TGTGCCAGCAGTTACTCGGGGGACTCCCGAGGGGATACGCAGTATTTT.